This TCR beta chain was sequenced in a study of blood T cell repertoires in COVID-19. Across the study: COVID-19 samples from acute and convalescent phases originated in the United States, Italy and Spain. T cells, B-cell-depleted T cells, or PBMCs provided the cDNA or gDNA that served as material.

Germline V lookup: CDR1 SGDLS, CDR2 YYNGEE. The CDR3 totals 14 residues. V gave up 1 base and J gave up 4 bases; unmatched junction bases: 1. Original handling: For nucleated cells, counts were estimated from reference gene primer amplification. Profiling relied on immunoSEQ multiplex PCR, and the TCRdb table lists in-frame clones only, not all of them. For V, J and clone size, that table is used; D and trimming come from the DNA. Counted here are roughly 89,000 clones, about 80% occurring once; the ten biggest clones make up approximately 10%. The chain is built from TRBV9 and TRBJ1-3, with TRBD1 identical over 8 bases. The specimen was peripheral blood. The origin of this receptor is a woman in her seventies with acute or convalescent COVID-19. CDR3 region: CASSVQGAGNTIYF. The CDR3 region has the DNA TGTGCCAGCAGCGTACAGGGGGCCGGAAACACCATATATTTT.